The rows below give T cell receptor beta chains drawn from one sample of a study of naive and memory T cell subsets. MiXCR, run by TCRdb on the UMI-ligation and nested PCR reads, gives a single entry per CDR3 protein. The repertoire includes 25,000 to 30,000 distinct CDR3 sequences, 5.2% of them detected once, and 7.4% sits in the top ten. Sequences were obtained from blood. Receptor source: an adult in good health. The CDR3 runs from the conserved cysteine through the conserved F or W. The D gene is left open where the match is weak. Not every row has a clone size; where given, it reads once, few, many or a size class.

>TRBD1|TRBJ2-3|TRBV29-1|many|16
TGCAGCGTTGTACTTCGCGGGACAGGGGTCCCAGATACGCAGTATTTT
CSVVLRGTGVPDTQYF
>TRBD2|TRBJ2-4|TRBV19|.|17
TGTGCCAGTAGTATATTCGGCGGGAGTAAAGCCAAAAACATTCAGTACTTC
CASSIFGGSKAKNIQYF
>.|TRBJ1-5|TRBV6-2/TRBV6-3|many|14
TGTGCCAGCAGTGAGTCCAGGGTAAATCAGCCCCAGCATTTT
CASSESRVNQPQHF
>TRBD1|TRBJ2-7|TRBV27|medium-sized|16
TGTGCCAGCAGTTTATCGCTGGACAGGGCCTCCTACGAGCAGTACTTC
CASSLSLDRASYEQYF
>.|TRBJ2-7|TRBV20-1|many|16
TGCAGTGCTAGCGTGGTTACTACAGGGATTTCCTACGAGCAGTACTTC
CSASVVTTGISYEQYF
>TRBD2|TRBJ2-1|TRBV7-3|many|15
TGTGCCAGCAGCGTAGGACTAGCTGACGGAAATGAGCAGTTCTTC
CASSVGLADGNEQFF
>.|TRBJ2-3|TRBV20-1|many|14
TGCAGTGCTACCGGGACCAGCCTCACAGATACGCAGTATTTT
CSATGTSLTDTQYF
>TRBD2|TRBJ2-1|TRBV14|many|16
TGTGCCAGCAGCCCCTCTGCGGGGGGTAAGGGGAATGAGCAGTTCTTC
CASSPSAGGKGNEQFF
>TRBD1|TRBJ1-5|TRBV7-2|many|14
TGTGCCAGCAGCCCGGACAGGGGCCCAAAGCCCCAGCATTTT
CASSPDRGPKPQHF
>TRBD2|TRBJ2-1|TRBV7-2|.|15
TGTGCCAGCAGCTGGGGACTAGCGGGAGACAGTGAGCAGTTCTTC
CASSWGLAGDSEQFF
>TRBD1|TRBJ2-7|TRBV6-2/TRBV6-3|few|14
TGTACCAGCAGTTACACGGGACAGGGCTACGAGCAGTACTTC
CTSSYTGQGYEQYF
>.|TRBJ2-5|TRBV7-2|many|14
TGTGCCAGCAGCTCAGGAACCCCCCCTAAGACCCAGTACTTC
CASSSGTPPKTQYF
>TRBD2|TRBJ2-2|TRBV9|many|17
TGTGCCAGCAGCTTCGGAATAAGCGGGAGCGGAACCGGGGAGCTGTTTTTT
CASSFGISGSGTGELFF
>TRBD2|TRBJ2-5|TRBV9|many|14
TGTGCCAGCAGCGTTAGCGGGAGCAAAGAGACCCAGTACTTC
CASSVSGSKETQYF
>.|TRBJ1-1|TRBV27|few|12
TGTGCCAGCAGTTTCACGCGGGGTAAAGCTTTCTTT
CASSFTRGKAFF
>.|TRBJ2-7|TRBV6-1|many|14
TGTGCCAGCACTTATTCCGGCCTCGGCACCGAGCAGTACTTC
CASTYSGLGTEQYF
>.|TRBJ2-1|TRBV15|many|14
TGTGCCACCAGCTCCACGAACTCCTACAATGAGCAGTTCTTC
CATSSTNSYNEQFF
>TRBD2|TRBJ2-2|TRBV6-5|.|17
TGTGCCAGCAGTTACTCCCGCCTAGCGGCAAACACCGGGGAGCTGTTTTTT
CASSYSRLAANTGELFF
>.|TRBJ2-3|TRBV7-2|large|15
TGTGCCAGCAGCTTAGATTCGGGAGGCACAGATACGCAGTATTTT
CASSLDSGGTDTQYF
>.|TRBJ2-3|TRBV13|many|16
TGTGCCAGCAGCTTTGGAGGGAACCGATACACAGATACGCAGTATTTT
CASSFGGNRYTDTQYF
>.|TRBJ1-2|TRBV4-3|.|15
TGCGCCAGCAGCCAAAGTCACAGCAGAAACTATGGCTACACCTTC
CASSQSHSRNYGYTF
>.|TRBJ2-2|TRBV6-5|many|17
TGTGCCAGCACCCAGGATTTGTACAGGTCGAACACCGGGGAGCTGTTTTTT
CASTQDLYRSNTGELFF
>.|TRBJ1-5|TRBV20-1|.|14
TGCAGTGCTAGAGATCTAAGGGGGGATCAGCCCCAGCATTTT
CSARDLRGDQPQHF